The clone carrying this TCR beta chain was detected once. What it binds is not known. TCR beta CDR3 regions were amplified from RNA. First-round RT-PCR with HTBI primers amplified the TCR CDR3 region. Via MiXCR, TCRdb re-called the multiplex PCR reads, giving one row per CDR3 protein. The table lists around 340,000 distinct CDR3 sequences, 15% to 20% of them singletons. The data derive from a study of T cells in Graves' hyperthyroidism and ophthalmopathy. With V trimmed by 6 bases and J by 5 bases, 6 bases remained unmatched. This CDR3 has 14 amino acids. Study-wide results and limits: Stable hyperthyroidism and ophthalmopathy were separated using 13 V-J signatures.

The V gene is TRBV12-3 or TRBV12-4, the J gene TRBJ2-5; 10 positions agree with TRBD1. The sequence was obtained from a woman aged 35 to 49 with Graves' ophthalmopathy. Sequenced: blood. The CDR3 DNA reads TGTGCCAGCAGGCGGACAGGGGGTATCGAGACCCAGTACTTC. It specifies CASRRTGGIETQYF.